A selection of T cell receptor beta chains follows, all from one sample in a study of blood T cell repertoires in COVID-19. Here immunoSEQ multiplex PCR was the method, and the copy in TCRdb shows in-frame clones only, minus some. This table holds fewer than 350,000 clones, around 85% found once. Sequences were obtained from PBMCs or T cells enriched from blood (not recorded which). All receptors derive from a woman younger than 45 who had been exposed to COVID-19. CDR3s include the opening cysteine and the closing phenylalanine or tryptophan. D genes are given only for firm matches. The size entry is marked missing in some rows and otherwise reads once, few, many or a size class.

abundance: .; v_gene: TRBV30; d_gene: .; j_gene: TRBJ1-1; CDR3aa: CAWSQGTTEAFF; CDR3nt: TGTGCCTGGAGTCAGGGTACCACTGAAGCTTTCTTT
abundance: .; v_gene: TRBV10-1; d_gene: .; j_gene: TRBJ2-3; CDR3aa: CASSPNRDPDTQYF; CDR3nt: TGCGCCAGCAGCCCCAACAGGGATCCAGATACGCAGTATTTT
abundance: .; v_gene: TRBV6-1; d_gene: .; j_gene: TRBJ2-3; CDR3aa: CASSAQGGSSTDTQYF; CDR3nt: TGTGCCAGCAGTGCACAGGGAGGGTCTAGCACAGATACGCAGTATTTT
abundance: .; v_gene: TRBV4-1; d_gene: TRBD2; j_gene: TRBJ2-3; CDR3aa: CASSQEMGGGTDTQYF; CDR3nt: TGCGCCAGCAGCCAAGAAATGGGGGGGGGAACAGATACGCAGTATTTT
abundance: .; v_gene: TRBV6-2/TRBV6-3; d_gene: TRBD2; j_gene: TRBJ2-7; CDR3aa: CASSYLAGVSYEQYF; CDR3nt: TGTGCCAGCAGTTATTTAGCGGGAGTTTCATACGAGCAGTACTTC
abundance: .; v_gene: TRBV30; d_gene: .; j_gene: TRBJ1-3; CDR3aa: CAWRPKGGNTIYF; CDR3nt: TGTGCCTGGAGACCAAAGGGGGGAAACACCATATATTTT
abundance: .; v_gene: TRBV2; d_gene: TRBD1; j_gene: TRBJ2-1; CDR3aa: CATNPTGSYNEQFF; CDR3nt: TGTGCCACCAATCCGACAGGGTCCTACAATGAGCAGTTCTTC
abundance: .; v_gene: TRBV2; d_gene: .; j_gene: TRBJ1-1; CDR3aa: CASSAPPRGNTEAFF; CDR3nt: TGTGCCAGCAGTGCACCCCCGCGCGGGAACACTGAAGCTTTCTTT
abundance: once; v_gene: TRBV10-1; d_gene: .; j_gene: TRBJ2-3; CDR3aa: CASSDEFGAGTDTDTQYF; CDR3nt: TGCGCCAGCAGTGATGAGTTTGGGGCGGGGACGGACACAGATACGCAGTATTTT
abundance: .; v_gene: TRBV2; d_gene: TRBD1; j_gene: TRBJ2-2; CDR3aa: CASTPPGTGGTGELFF; CDR3nt: TGTGCCAGCACTCCACCCGGGACAGGGGGCACCGGGGAGCTGTTTTTT
abundance: .; v_gene: TRBV4-2; d_gene: TRBD1; j_gene: TRBJ1-5; CDR3aa: CASSQDGQGGEPQHF; CDR3nt: TGTGCCAGCAGCCAAGATGGACAGGGAGGCGAGCCCCAGCATTTT
abundance: once; v_gene: TRBV4-3; d_gene: .; j_gene: TRBJ1-4; CDR3aa: CASSRKRTENEKLFF; CDR3nt: TGCGCCAGCAGCCGCAAAAGGACAGAGAATGAAAAACTGTTTTTT
abundance: .; v_gene: TRBV2; d_gene: .; j_gene: TRBJ1-5; CDR3aa: CASPKPVAGNQPQHF; CDR3nt: TGTGCCAGCCCTAAGCCAGTGGCGGGCAATCAGCCCCAGCATTTT
abundance: .; v_gene: TRBV27; d_gene: .; j_gene: TRBJ2-3; CDR3aa: CASTPSATDTQYF; CDR3nt: TGTGCCAGCACTCCCAGCGCCACAGATACGCAGTATTTT
abundance: .; v_gene: TRBV7-3; d_gene: TRBD2; j_gene: TRBJ2-1; CDR3aa: CASSLTSSGLAGNNEQFF; CDR3nt: TGTGCCAGCAGCTTAACAAGTTCGGGACTAGCGGGAAACAATGAGCAGTTCTTC
abundance: few; v_gene: TRBV7-2; d_gene: TRBD1; j_gene: TRBJ1-3; CDR3aa: CASSLGQGNTIYF; CDR3nt: TGTGCCAGCAGCTTGGGACAGGGCAACACCATATATTTT
abundance: .; v_gene: TRBV20-1; d_gene: .; j_gene: TRBJ2-1; CDR3aa: CSASSFVVATSSYNEQFF; CDR3nt: TGCAGTGCTAGTTCGTTTGTAGTAGCGACCAGCTCCTACAATGAGCAGTTCTTC
abundance: .; v_gene: TRBV7-3; d_gene: TRBD2; j_gene: TRBJ2-1; CDR3aa: CASSFQRTSGYNEQFF; CDR3nt: TGTGCCAGCAGCTTCCAACGGACTAGCGGCTACAATGAGCAGTTCTTC
abundance: .; v_gene: TRBV19; d_gene: .; j_gene: TRBJ1-3; CDR3aa: CASSIPRVSGNTIYF; CDR3nt: TGTGCCAGTAGTATTCCCAGGGTATCTGGAAACACCATATATTTT
abundance: .; v_gene: TRBV4-2; d_gene: .; j_gene: TRBJ2-6; CDR3aa: CASSQEHTGGANVLTF; CDR3nt: TGTGCCAGCAGCCAGGAACACACCGGGGGGGCCAACGTCCTGACTTTC
abundance: .; v_gene: TRBV6-1; d_gene: .; j_gene: TRBJ1-2; CDR3aa: CASSETPNQGYGYTF; CDR3nt: TGTGCCAGCAGTGAAACCCCCAACCAGGGATATGGCTACACCTTC
abundance: .; v_gene: TRBV5-4; d_gene: TRBD2; j_gene: TRBJ2-1; CDR3aa: CASSFTGGYNEQFF; CDR3nt: TGTGCCAGCAGCTTTACGGGGGGGTACAATGAGCAGTTCTTC
abundance: .; v_gene: TRBV10-3; d_gene: TRBD1; j_gene: TRBJ1-3; CDR3aa: CAISTGTGESGNTIYF; CDR3nt: TGTGCCATCAGTACTGGGACAGGGGAATCTGGAAACACCATATATTTT
abundance: .; v_gene: TRBV5-5; d_gene: TRBD1; j_gene: TRBJ1-5; CDR3aa: CASSARETGTSQPQHF; CDR3nt: TGTGCCAGCAGCGCTCGAGAGACAGGGACCAGTCAGCCCCAGCATTTT
abundance: few; v_gene: TRBV24-1; d_gene: TRBD1; j_gene: TRBJ1-1; CDR3aa: CATSDSGGHTEAFF; CDR3nt: TGTGCCACCAGTGATTCAGGGGGTCACACTGAAGCTTTCTTT
abundance: .; v_gene: TRBV3-1/TRBV3-2; d_gene: TRBD1; j_gene: TRBJ2-7; CDR3aa: CASSRGQGTYEQYF; CDR3nt: TGTGCCAGCAGCCGCGGACAGGGGACCTACGAGCAGTACTTC
abundance: few; v_gene: TRBV4-1; d_gene: TRBD2; j_gene: TRBJ2-2; CDR3aa: CASSQKPGLAGGANTGELFF; CDR3nt: TGCGCCAGCAGCCAAAAACCGGGACTAGCGGGAGGTGCGAACACCGGGGAGCTGTTTTTT
abundance: .; v_gene: TRBV6-5; d_gene: .; j_gene: TRBJ1-5; CDR3aa: CASSYSGGNQPQHF; CDR3nt: TGTGCCAGCAGTTACTCGGGGGGGAATCAGCCCCAGCATTTT
abundance: .; v_gene: TRBV25-1; d_gene: .; j_gene: TRBJ1-1; CDR3aa: CASGGQGRTEAFF; CDR3nt: TGTGCCAGCGGAGGGCAGGGAAGGACTGAAGCTTTCTTT
abundance: .; v_gene: TRBV9; d_gene: .; j_gene: TRBJ2-1; CDR3aa: CASSVDPRWGNNEQFF; CDR3nt: TGTGCCAGCAGCGTAGACCCGCGATGGGGCAACAATGAGCAGTTCTTC
abundance: .; v_gene: TRBV7-9; d_gene: .; j_gene: TRBJ1-5; CDR3aa: CASSEGGRGNQPQHF; CDR3nt: TGTGCCAGCAGCGAGGGAGGTAGAGGCAATCAGCCCCAGCATTTT